Following are 10 T cell receptor beta chains from one sample sequenced in a study of shared clonotypes between healthy human individuals. Data came from immunoSEQ multiplex PCR; TCRdb stores just in-frame clones and leaves some out. Of hundreds of thousands of clones listed, 79% are singletons. Sequenced material: PBMCs. The receptors shown here come from a middle-aged woman in good health. Some clones in this sample may be carry-over from other donors' samples.

The CDR3 loop reads CASSLSQGWAGELFF. The CDR3 nucleotides are TGTGCCAGCAGCTTATCCCAGGGGTGGGCCGGGGAGCTGTTTTTT. The chain carries TRBV7-8 and TRBJ2-2; D is possibly TRBD1 (6 bases). The V end was cut by 2 bases, the J end by 6 bases, with 13 bases between. The CDR3 loop spans 15 amino acids. Per germline, CDR1 SGHVS and CDR2 FQNEAQ.

The chain recombines TRBV29-1 with TRBJ1-5; D ambiguous. With 6 bases removed from V and 1 base from J, the gap between germline ends came to 13 bases. Per the germline V gene, CDR1 is SQVTM and CDR2 is ANQGSEA. This CDR3 is 14 amino acids long. As DNA, the CDR3 is TGCAGCGTCAGGACCGGCGGGAGCAATCAGCCCCAGCATTTT. Protein: CSVRTGGSNQPQHF.

CDR3 sequence (DNA): TGTGCCAGCAGTTCCGGACTAGCGGGCCCCTCCTACGAGCAGTACTTC. Amino acid sequence: CASSSGLAGPSYEQYF. V gene TRBV6-5 combines with J gene TRBJ2-7; TRBD2 matches 11 bases. The ends lost 4 bases at V and 0 bases at J; junction bases unmatched: 5. CDR1 is MNHEY and CDR2 is SVGAGI in the germline V gene. The CDR3 length is 16 residues.

About this clone itself: A much more abundant neighbour one base away suggests this may be a read error. The chain uses TRBV11-2 and TRBJ2-3, with 8 bases lining up with TRBD1. Germline V gene sequence: CDR1 SGHAT, CDR2 FQNNGV. V lost 6 bases and J lost 13; bases outside the gene matches: 12. The CDR3 is made up of 13 amino acids. The CDR3 sequence: CASSPQEQGVEYF. The CDR3, as DNA: TGTGCCAGCAGTCCACAGGAACAGGGGGTGGAGTATTTT. Using reference TRBV11-2 and TRBJ2-3 for the parts outside the CDR3, the full variable domain is EAGVAQSPRYKIIEKRQSVAFWCNPISGHATLYWYQQILGQGPKLLIQFQNNGVVDDSQLPKDRFSAERLKGVDSTLKIQPAKLEDSAVYLCASSPQEQGVEYFGPGTRLTVL.

This chain links TRBV2 with TRBJ2-1; TRBD2 matches 12 bases. There are 16 residues in the CDR3. J lost 8 bases, V lost 2 bases, and 7 bases had no gene match. Germline values: CDR1 SNHLY, CDR2 FYNNEI. CDR3 in amino acids: CASSERLAGVVDEQFF. CDR3 nucleotide sequence: TGTGCCAGCAGTGAACGACTAGCGGGAGTAGTCGATGAGCAGTTCTTC.

CDR3 nucleotides: TGTGCCAGCAGTGCCCGAGGGGTTGTGAATGAAAAACTGTTTTTT. It is translated as CASSARGVVNEKLFF. The V and J genes are TRBV2 and TRBJ1-4; a possible D gene is TRBD1 (5 bases). Per germline, CDR1 SNHLY and CDR2 FYNNEI. The CDR3 has 15 residues. Trimming stripped 4 bases from V and 5 bases from J, with 14 bases between.

This rearrangement joins TRBV15 to TRBJ2-5; 8 bases are shared with TRBD2. In germline, CDR1 is LNHNV, CDR2 YYDKDF (reference sequence). The length of the CDR3 is 14 residues. With 4 bases clipped from V and 5 bases from J, the junction kept 6 bases outside the gene matches. The CDR3 nucleotides read TGTGCCACCAGCAAAGGACTAGCTGCGGAGACCCAGTACTTC. This encodes CATSKGLAAETQYF.

This clone was recorded a few times. V is TRBV6-5 and J is TRBJ1-2; D call uncertain. CDR3 size: 14 residues. Germline CDR1 MNHEY, CDR2 SVGAGI. Trimming shortened V by 0 bases and J by 4 bases, and 9 bases separated the two germline ends. CDR3 amino acids: CASSYSKNGYGYTF. CDR3 DNA sequence: TGTGCCAGCAGTTACTCGAAAAACGGCTATGGCTACACCTTC.

This chain joins TRBV14 and TRBJ2-5, with 14 bases identical to TRBD2. There are 19 residues in the CDR3. CDR1 SGHDN and CDR2 FVKESK come from the germline V gene. Trimming removed 1 base from V and 5 bases from J; junction bases left unmatched: 12. CDR3 nucleotides: TGTGCCAGCAGCCAAGTACAGGGACTAGCGGGAGCAAGTGGTGAGACCCAGTACTTC. Its translation: CASSQVQGLAGASGETQYF.

This chain joins TRBV9 and TRBJ2-1; no firm D call. The V end lost 0 bases, the J end lost 6 bases, and 7 bases lay between the germline ends. This CDR3 contains 13 residues. Germline lookup yields CDR1 SGDLS and CDR2 YYNGEE. As DNA, the CDR3 is TGTGCCAGCAGCGTAGGGGTTCGCAATGAGCAGTTCTTC. It translates to CASSVGVRNEQFF.